This T cell receptor (beta chain) was sequenced for a study of blood T cell repertoires in COVID-19. This clone showed up just once. Sequencing was performed with immunoSEQ multiplex PCR; in TCRdb, only in-frame clones are kept and a portion is missing. This sample has around 300,000 clones, with roughly 86% found just once. This CDR3 has 12 residues. Trimming took off 8 bases at V and 4 bases at J, with 11 bases between the two ends. Looked up from germline, CDR1 is SNHLY and CDR2 is FYNNEI. The source of this sequence is a woman aged 18 to 35 who had recovered from COVID-19. The sample was PBMCs or T cells enriched from blood (not recorded which). The chain carries TRBV2 and TRBJ2-5; no clear D gene. CDR3 sequence reads: CASGVLRETQYF. CDR3 bases: TGTGCCAGCGGCGTACTAAGAGAGACCCAGTACTTC.